A single TCR beta chain is shown here with its context. The sample originates from a study of shared clonotypes between healthy human individuals. Generated by immunoSEQ multiplex PCR, the TCRdb table keeps only in-frame clones and is missing some. The sample lists about 1.4 million clones; roughly 96% were seen once. The V segment lost 3 bases and the J segment 3 bases; nucleotides outside the gene matches: 10. Germline lookup yields CDR1 SGHRS and CDR2 YFSETQ. This CDR3 region has 17 residues. This clonotype was obtained from a man younger than 40 in good health. Input material: naive CD4+ T cells sorted from blood. Subset described: CD45RA+ positively selected. The V and J genes are TRBV5-1 and TRBJ2-1; 9 bases fit TRBD2. CDR3 amino acids: CASSYLPLAGVYNEQFF. CDR3 DNA sequence: TGCGCCAGCAGCTATCTGCCATTAGCGGGAGTCTACAATGAGCAGTTCTTC.